This TCR beta chain was sequenced during a study of Ad26.COV2.S vaccination and SARS-CoV-2 variants. Study findings and constraints: Once vaccination had occurred, spike-specific CD8+ and CD4+ T cell responses reportedly showed substantial breadth. The analyses of TCR breadth and depth may have understated the size of total T cell responses. Non-spike TCR breadth was similar in vaccine and placebo recipients. Relative to placebo recipients, vaccine recipients exhibited elevated spike-specific TCR breadth.

The CDR3 has 12 residues. Germline CDR1 is MNHNY and CDR2 is SVGAGI (reference sequence). V was pared by 5 bases and J by 4 bases, with 9 bases between. Turning to this clone: Its antigen is still unknown.

The method was immunoSEQ multiplex PCR; TCRdb's version includes in-frame clones alone and lacks a portion of them. The table has 300,000 to 450,000 clones, 90% to 95% seen once; the top ten hold 3% to 5%. The receptor's source is a human donor who had recovered from COVID-19. The specimen comprised peripheral blood, sampled after recovery from COVID-19. V usage is TRBV6-6 and J usage is TRBJ2-7; D unclear. In DNA form, the CDR3 reads TGTGCCAGCAGTACGGACGGATACGAGCAGTACTTC. Protein product: CASSTDGYEQYF.